One and the same sample provided the 3 T cell receptor beta chains below, sequenced in a study of T cells in Graves' hyperthyroidism and ophthalmopathy. TCR beta CDR3 sequences were amplified from RNA transcripts. HTBI primers were employed in a first-round RT-PCR of the TCR CDR3. TCRdb redid the calling of the multiplex PCR reads with MiXCR, one entry per CDR3 protein. Of 220,000 or so distinct CDR3 sequences detected, around 17% appear once; the ten largest clones hold about 29%. Material for sequencing was blood. The receptors were sampled from a woman between 18 and 30 years old with Graves' ophthalmopathy.

This clonotype came up many times. The gene calls are TRBV2 and TRBJ2-1; a possible D gene is TRBD2 (6 bases). Germline V lookup: CDR1 SNHLY, CDR2 FYNNEI. The V gene lost 3 bases and the J gene lost 6 bases, with 9 bases spanning the gap. This CDR3 comprises 13 residues. The CDR3 is CASSDVGGNEQFF. CDR3 nucleotide sequence: TGTGCCAGCAGTGACGTGGGAGGCAATGAGCAGTTCTTC. Looking up the rest from reference TRBV2 and TRBJ2-1 gives the full variable domain: EPEVTQTPSHQVTQMGQEVILRCVPISNHLYFYWYRQILGQKVEFLVSFYNNEISEKSEIFDDQFSVERPDGSNFTLKIRSTKLEDSAMYFCASSDVGGNEQFFGPGTRLTVL.

Points on this clonotype: The junction differs from germline at one of its ends, possibly a read error. The genes are TRBV19 and TRBJ2-1; a weak D match, TRBD2 (6 bases). The germline gives CDR1 LNHDA, CDR2 SQIVND (reference sequence). The CDR3 runs 14 residues. This chain's CDR3 is CASSRGGEYNEQLF. The CDR3 DNA reads as TGTGCCAGTAGTCGCGGCGGGGAGTACAATGAGCAGCTCTTC.

This clonotype showed up many times. The gene calls are TRBV30 and TRBJ1-1; the D gene is possibly TRBD1 (5 bases). V lost 7 bases and J 5 bases, leaving 17 bases between the germline ends. This CDR3 has 13 amino acids. In germline, CDR1 is GTSNPN, CDR2 SVGIG (reference sequence). In nucleotides, the CDR3 is TGTGCCTCACGGGACCCTTGGGGGACTGAAGCTTTCTTT. This gives the protein CASRDPWGTEAFF.